This T cell receptor beta chain derives from a study of blood T cell repertoires in COVID-19. Whole-study context: T cells, B-cell-depleted T cells, or PBMCs provided the cDNA or gDNA that served as material.

Original methodology: Nucleated cell counts were estimated from reference gene primer amplification. Generated by immunoSEQ multiplex PCR, the TCRdb table keeps only in-frame clones and is missing some. From that table come the V and J calls and clone size; the DNA was used to work out D and trimming. The table has some 320,000 clones, 90% seen once. From germline, CDR1 is MNHEY and CDR2 SVGAGI. This CDR3 comprises 14 residues. V was trimmed by 2 bases and J by 1 base, leaving 9 bases between them. The source of this sequence is a man in his sixties who had recovered from COVID-19. Sequenced sample: PBMCs or T cells enriched from blood (not recorded which). The V call is TRBV6-5, the J call TRBJ2-7; D not resolved. The CDR3 DNA follows: TGTGCCAGCAGTTACAACGCAGGTTCCTACGAGCAGTACTTC. It yields the protein CASSYNAGSYEQYF.